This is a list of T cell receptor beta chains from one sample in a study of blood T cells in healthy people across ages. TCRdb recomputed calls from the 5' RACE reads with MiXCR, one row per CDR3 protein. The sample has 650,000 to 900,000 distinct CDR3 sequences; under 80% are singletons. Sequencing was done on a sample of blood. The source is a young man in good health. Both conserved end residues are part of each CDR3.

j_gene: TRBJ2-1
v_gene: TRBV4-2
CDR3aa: CASSQGRAEQNEQFF

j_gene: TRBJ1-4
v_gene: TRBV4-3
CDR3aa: CASSQEARRLFF

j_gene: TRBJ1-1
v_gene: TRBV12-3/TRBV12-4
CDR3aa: CASTQGSWTEAFF

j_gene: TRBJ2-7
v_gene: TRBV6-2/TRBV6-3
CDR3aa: CASSPTSGGLGEQYF

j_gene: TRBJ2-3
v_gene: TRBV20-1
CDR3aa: CSARDRWRGDSTDTQYF

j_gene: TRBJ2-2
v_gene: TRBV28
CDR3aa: CASKSPGTEGGELFF

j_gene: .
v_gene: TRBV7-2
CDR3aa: CASSLVPGAAYEQYF

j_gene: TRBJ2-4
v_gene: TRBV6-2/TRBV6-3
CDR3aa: CASSYLPTGVIGEQYF

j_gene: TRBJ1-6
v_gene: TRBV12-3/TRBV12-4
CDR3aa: CASSSTGGYSPLHF

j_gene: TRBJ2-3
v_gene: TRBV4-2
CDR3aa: CASSQDSRGSTDTQYF

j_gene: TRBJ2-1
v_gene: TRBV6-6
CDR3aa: CASSPGLAGGAVDEQFF

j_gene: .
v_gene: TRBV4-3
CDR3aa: CASSHTQIGGYYEQYF

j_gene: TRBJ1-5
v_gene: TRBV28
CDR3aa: CASSLVRTANQPQHF

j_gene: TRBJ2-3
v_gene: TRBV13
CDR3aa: CASSDPGTGTDTQYF

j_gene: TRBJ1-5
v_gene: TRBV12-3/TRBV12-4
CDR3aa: CASQRQGRQPQHF